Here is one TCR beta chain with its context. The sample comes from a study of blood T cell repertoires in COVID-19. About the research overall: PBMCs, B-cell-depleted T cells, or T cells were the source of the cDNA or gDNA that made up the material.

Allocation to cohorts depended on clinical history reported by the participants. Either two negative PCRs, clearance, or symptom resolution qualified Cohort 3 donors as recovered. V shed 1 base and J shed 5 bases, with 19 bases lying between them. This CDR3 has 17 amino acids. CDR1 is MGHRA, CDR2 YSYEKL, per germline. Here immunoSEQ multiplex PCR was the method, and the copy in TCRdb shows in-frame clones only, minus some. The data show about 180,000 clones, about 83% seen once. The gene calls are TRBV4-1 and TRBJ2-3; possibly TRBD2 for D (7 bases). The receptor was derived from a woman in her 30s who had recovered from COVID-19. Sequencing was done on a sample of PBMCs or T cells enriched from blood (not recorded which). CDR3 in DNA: TGCGCCAGCAGCCAAGGGGGAGGGGGGCAGATTGAAGATACGCAGTATTTT. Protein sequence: CASSQGGGGQIEDTQYF.